This TCR beta chain stems from a study of cytomegalovirus exposure and HLA in healthy donors. Amplification used 60 Vbeta primers and 13 Jbeta primers. Method: immunoSEQ multiplex PCR; TCRdb's copy keeps in-frame clones and lacks some. The sample lists 100,000 to 150,000 clones, 80% occurring once. The material sequenced was PBMCs. The source of this sequence is a man aged 25 to 40 in good health and CMV-seropositive.

CDR3 amino acids: CASNSAQGAYNQPQHF. Here the CDR3 DNA reads TGTGCCAGTAACTCAGCTCAGGGGGCGTACAATCAGCCCCAGCATTTT. J is TRBJ1-5 and V is TRBV19, with 8 bases fitting TRBD1. V lost 7 bases to trimming and J lost 3 bases; unmatched junction nucleotides: 11. CDR1 and CDR2 (germline): LNHDA, SQIVND (reference sequence). The CDR3 is made up of 16 amino acids.